This T cell receptor (beta chain) was identified in a study of control samples from healthy donors and cancer patients. The CDR3 is 16 amino acids. CDR1 is MGHRA, CDR2 YSYEKL, per germline. This clone was found a few times. Assay used: immunoSEQ multiplex PCR; TCRdb lists only in-frame clones, some missing. The sample has some 76,000 clones; around 92% are singletons. This rearrangement joins TRBV4-1 to TRBJ2-1; TRBD2 matches 8 bases. The receptor's source is a man between 60 and 70 years old with lung cancer. The sequencing sample was made of PBMCs. CDR3 coding DNA: TGCCCCACCAGCCAACGGGGGGGGGACTCCTACAATGAGCAGTTCTTC. This sequence encodes CPTSQRGGDSYNEQFF.